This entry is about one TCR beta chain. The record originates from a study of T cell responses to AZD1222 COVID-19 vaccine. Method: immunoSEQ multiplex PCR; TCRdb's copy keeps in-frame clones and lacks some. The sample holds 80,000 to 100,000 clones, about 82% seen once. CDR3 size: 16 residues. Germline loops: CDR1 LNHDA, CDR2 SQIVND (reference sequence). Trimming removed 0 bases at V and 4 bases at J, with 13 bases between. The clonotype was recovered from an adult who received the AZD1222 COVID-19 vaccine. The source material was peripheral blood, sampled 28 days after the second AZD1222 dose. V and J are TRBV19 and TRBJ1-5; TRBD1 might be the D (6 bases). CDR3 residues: CASSIDGRGENQPQHF. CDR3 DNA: TGTGCCAGTAGTATAGACGGCAGGGGCGAAAATCAGCCCCAGCATTTT.